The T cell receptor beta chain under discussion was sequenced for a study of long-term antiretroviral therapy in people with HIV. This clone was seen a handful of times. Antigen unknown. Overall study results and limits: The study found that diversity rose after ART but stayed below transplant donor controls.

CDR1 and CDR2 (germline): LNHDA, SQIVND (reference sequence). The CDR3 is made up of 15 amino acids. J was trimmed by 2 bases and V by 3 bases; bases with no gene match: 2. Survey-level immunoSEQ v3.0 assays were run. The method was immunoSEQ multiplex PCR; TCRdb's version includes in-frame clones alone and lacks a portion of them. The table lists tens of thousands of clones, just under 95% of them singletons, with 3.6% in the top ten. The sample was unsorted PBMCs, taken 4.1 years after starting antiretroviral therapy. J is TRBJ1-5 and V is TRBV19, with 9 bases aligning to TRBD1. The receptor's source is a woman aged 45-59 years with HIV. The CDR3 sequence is CASSIRTGGNQPQHF. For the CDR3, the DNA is TGTGCCAGTAGTATCCGGACAGGGGGCAATCAGCCCCAGCATTTT.